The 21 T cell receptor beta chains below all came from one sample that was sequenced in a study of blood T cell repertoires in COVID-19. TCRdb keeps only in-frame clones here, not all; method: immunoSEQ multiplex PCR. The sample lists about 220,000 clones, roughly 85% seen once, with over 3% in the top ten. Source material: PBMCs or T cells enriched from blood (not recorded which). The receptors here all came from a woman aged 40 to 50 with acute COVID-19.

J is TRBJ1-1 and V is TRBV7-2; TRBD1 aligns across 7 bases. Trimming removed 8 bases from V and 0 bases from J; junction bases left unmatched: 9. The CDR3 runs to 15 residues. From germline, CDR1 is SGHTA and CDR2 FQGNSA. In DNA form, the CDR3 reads TGTGCCAGCGGAATCGGGACAGAGATGAACACTGAAGCTTTCTTT. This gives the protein CASGIGTEMNTEAFF.

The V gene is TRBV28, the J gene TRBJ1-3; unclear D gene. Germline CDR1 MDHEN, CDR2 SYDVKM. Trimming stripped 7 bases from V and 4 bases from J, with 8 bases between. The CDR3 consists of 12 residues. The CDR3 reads CASTLRGNTIYF. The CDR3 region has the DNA TGTGCCAGCACCCTTAGAGGAAACACCATATATTTT.

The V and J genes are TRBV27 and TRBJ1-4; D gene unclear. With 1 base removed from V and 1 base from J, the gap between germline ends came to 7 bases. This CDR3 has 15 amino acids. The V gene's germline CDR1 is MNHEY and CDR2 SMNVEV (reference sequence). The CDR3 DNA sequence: TGTGCCAGCAGTTTATTAGGGAGAACTAATGAAAAACTGTTTTTT. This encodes CASSLLGRTNEKLFF.

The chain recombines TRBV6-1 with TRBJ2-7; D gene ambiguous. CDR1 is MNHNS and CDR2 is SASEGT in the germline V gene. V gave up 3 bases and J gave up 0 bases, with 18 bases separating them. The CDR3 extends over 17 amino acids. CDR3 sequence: CASSDQNTRRSSYEQYF. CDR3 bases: TGTGCCAGCAGTGACCAAAACACCCGCCGCAGCTCCTACGAGCAGTACTTC.

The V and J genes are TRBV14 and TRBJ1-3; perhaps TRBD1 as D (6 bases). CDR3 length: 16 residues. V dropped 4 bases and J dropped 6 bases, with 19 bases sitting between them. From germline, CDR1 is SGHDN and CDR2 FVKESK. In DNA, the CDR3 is TGTGCCAGCAGCCTTCCTGGTGGAACAGGGTTAAACACCATATATTTT. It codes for CASSLPGGTGLNTIYF.

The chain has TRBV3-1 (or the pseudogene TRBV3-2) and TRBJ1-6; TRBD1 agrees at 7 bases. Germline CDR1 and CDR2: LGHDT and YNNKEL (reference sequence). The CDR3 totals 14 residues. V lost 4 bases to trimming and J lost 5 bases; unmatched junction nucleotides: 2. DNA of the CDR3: TGTGCCAGCAGCCCCACAGGGGATAATTCACCCCTCCACTTT. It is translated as CASSPTGDNSPLHF.

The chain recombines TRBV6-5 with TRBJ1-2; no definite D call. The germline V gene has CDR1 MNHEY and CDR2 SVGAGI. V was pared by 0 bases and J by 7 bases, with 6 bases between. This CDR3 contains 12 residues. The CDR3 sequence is CASSYSQSGYTF. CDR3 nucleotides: TGTGCCAGCAGTTACTCGCAGTCTGGCTACACCTTC.

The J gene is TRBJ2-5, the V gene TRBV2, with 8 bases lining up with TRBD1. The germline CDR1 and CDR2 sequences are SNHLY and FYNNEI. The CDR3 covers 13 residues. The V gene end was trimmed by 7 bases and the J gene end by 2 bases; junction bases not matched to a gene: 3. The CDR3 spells CASTRDRQETQYF. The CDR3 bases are TGTGCCAGCACCCGGGACAGGCAAGAGACCCAGTACTTC. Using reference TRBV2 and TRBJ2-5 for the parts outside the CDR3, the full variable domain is EPEVTQTPSHQVTQMGQEVILRCVPISNHLYFYWYRQILGQKVEFLVSFYNNEISEKSEIFDDQFSVERPDGSNFTLKIRSTKLEDSAMYFCASTRDRQETQYFGPGTRLLVL.

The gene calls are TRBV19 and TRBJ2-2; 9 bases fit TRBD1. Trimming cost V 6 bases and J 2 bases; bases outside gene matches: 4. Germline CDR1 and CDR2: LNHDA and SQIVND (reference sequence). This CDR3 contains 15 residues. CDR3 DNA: TGTGCCAGTAGCAGGACAGGGGCAAACACCGGGGAGCTGTTTTTT. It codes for CASSRTGANTGELFF.

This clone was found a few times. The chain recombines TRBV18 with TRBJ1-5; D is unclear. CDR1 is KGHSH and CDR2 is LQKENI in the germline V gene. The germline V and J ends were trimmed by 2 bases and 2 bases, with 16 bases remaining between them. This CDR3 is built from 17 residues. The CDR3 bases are TGTGCCAGCTCACCAATATCCTTGGACTACGGCAATCAGCCCCAGCATTTT. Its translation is CASSPISLDYGNQPQHF. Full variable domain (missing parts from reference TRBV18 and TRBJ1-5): NAGVMQNPRHLVRRRGQEARLRCSPMKGHSHVYWYRQLPEEGLKFMVYLQKENIIDESGMPKERFSAEFPKEGPSILRIQQVVRGDSAAYFCASSPISLDYGNQPQHFGDGTRLSIL.

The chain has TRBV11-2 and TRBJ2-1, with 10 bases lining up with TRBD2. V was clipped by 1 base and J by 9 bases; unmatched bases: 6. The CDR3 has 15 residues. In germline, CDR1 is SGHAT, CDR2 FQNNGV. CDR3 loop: CASSLAAGGPFEQFF. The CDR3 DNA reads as TGTGCCAGCAGCTTAGCAGCGGGGGGGCCGTTTGAGCAGTTCTTC.

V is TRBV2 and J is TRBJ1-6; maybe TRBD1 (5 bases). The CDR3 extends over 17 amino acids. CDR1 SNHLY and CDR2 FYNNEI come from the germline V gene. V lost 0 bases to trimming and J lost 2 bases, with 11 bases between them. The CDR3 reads CASSEAQGSAYNSPLHF. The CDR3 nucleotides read TGTGCCAGCAGTGAAGCGCAGGGATCTGCCTATAATTCACCCCTCCACTTT.

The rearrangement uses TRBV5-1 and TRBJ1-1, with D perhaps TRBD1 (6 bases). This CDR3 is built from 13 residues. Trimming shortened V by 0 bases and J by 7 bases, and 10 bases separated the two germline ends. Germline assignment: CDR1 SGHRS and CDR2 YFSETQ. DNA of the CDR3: TGCGCCAGCAGCTTGGACAGGGTCGGTGAAGCTTTCTTT. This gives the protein CASSLDRVGEAFF.

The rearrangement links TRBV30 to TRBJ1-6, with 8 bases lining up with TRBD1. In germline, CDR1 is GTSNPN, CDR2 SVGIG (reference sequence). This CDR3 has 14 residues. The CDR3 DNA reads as TGTGCTCGGAATTTAGACAGGGGAAATTCACCCCTCCACTTT. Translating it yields CARNLDRGNSPLHF. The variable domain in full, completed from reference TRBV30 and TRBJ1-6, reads SQTIHQWPATLVQPVGSPLSLECTVEGTSNPNLYWYRQAAGRGLQLLFYSVGIGQISSEVPQNLSASRPQDRQFILSSKKLLLSDSGFYLCARNLDRGNSPLHFGNGTRLTVT.

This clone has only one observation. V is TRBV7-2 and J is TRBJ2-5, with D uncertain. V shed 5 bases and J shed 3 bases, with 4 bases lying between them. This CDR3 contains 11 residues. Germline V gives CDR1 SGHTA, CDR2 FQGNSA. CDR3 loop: CASSVEETQYF. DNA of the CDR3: TGTGCCAGCAGCGTCGAAGAGACCCAGTACTTC.

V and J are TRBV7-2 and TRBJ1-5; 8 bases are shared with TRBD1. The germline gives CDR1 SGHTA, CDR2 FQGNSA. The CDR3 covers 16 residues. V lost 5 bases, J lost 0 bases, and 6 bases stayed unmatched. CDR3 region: CASSGGGQVSNQPQHF. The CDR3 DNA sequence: TGTGCCAGCAGCGGGGGGGGACAGGTTAGCAATCAGCCCCAGCATTTT.

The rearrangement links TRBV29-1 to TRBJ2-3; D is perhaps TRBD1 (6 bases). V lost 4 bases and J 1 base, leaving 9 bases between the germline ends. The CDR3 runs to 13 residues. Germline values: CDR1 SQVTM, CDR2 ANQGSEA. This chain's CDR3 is CSVGAGGTDTQYF. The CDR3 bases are TGCAGCGTTGGGGCAGGGGGCACAGATACGCAGTATTTT.

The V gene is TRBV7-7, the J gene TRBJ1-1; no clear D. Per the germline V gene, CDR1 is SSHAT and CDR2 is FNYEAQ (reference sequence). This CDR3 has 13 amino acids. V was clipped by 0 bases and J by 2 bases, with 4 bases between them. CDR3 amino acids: CASSLAANTEAFF. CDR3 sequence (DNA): TGTGCCAGCAGCTTAGCAGCAAACACTGAAGCTTTCTTT.

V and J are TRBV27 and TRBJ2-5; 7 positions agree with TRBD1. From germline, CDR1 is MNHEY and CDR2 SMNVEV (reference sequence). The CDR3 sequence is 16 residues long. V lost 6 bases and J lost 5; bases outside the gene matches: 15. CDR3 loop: CASSQNTGTARETQYF. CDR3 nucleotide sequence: TGTGCCAGCAGCCAAAATACCGGGACAGCAAGGGAGACCCAGTACTTC.

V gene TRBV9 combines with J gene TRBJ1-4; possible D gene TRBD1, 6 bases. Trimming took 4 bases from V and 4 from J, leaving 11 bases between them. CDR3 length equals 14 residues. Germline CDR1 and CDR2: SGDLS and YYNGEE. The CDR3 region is CASSTPDSNEKLFF. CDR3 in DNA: TGTGCCAGCAGCACGCCGGACAGTAATGAAAAACTGTTTTTT. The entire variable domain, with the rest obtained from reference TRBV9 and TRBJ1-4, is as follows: DSGVTQTPKHLITATGQRVTLRCSPRSGDLSVYWYQQSLDQGLQFLIQYYNGEERAKGNILERFSAQQFPDLHSELNLSSLELGDSALYFCASSTPDSNEKLFFGSGTQLSVL.

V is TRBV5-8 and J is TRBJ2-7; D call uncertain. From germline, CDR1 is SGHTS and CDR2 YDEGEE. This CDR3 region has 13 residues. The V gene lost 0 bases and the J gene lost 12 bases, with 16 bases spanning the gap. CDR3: CASSLASSVFTYV. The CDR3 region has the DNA TGTGCCAGCAGCTTGGCGTCCAGTGTGTTTACGTACGTC.